This TCR beta chain was documented in a study of CD8+ T cells in alopecia areata. Notes on the study in general: Lesional scalp displayed greater clonality than normal scalp, most notably in alopecia totalis/universalis. Resident alphabeta T-cell populations of normal skin are likewise subject to sequencing in scalp samples.

Only a few counts were recorded for this clone. Its antigen remains unidentified. Following RNA extraction, reverse transcription yielded cDNA that acted as the sequencing template. The repertoire was sequenced with immunoSEQ multiplex PCR; TCRdb's copy has only in-frame clones and lacks some. The table records more than 95,000 clones, 35% to 40% of them present only once. V gave up 0 bases and J gave up 5 bases, with 4 bases separating them. CDR1 and CDR2 from the germline V gene are SGHTA and FQGNSA. This CDR3 is built from 12 residues. Individuals with alopecia areata gave both lesional scalp punch biopsies and peripheral blood for collection.

The clonotype was recovered from a human donor with alopecia areata. What was sequenced was CD4+ T cells sorted from blood. The chain couples TRBV7-2 to TRBJ2-5; D uncertain. The CDR3 reads CASSLAYETQYF. CDR3 DNA sequence: TGTGCCAGCAGCTTAGCATACGAGACCCAGTACTTC.